This T cell receptor (beta chain) is drawn from a study of T cell repertoires in cytomegalovirus infection (dated 2019 in TCRdb). Looking at the study overall: Recently identified HLA-C-restricted CMV epitopes, whose presentation resists viral immunomodulation, were targeted by peptide stimulations together with well-studied HLA-B-restricted epitopes. Because public TCR beta signatures pointed to carriage of CMV infection together with the matching HLA type, the HLA type of each donor mattered for the analysis.

TCRdb shows the sequencer as Illumina HiSeq 1500. Using fastp trimming at Q25 and MiXCR clonotype assembly, TCRdb reanalyzed the public sequencing data and kept in-frame beta chains. Each record represents a unique CDR3 protein, reported with the most common genes and DNA among its rows. This sample is represented by about 470,000 distinct CDR3 sequences; under 55% of them were singletons. Clones ranked in the top ten supply about two fifths of the sample. Regarding this clonotype: Its target antigen remains unknown. Base qualities are not recorded, but no much larger clone differs from it by a single base.

Sample treatment or condition, as interpreted from the label and publication: in vitro stimulation with specific CMV peptide epitopes to enrich CMV-specific T cells. The germline V gene sets CDR1 to WSHSY and CDR2 to SAAADI. The V end loses 4 bases and the J end loses 4 bases, and a stretch of 17 bases separates them. Counted from cysteine to phenylalanine, this CDR3 has 15 amino acids. The retained sequence is limited to the CDR3, 45 bases, with the frame set at the first base. Study-wide findings and limitations: In both this cohort and an independent roughly 350-donor cohort, the cumulative frequency of public TCR beta family members distinguished carriers of CMV infection plus the relevant HLA type. The ex vivo response was dominated by HLA-C-restricted CMV-specific TCR beta clonotypes, which also provided the single most frequent clonotype in two of eight donors.

The chain joins TRBV10-2 to TRBJ2-7, with the D call tentatively TRBD1 or TRBD2, each fitting 6 bases. The clonotype was recovered from a human donor in good health (CMV status not recorded). Some clones in this sample may be carry-over from other donors' samples. Sequencing was performed on cultured PBMCs, taken from culture after CMV antigen stimulation. DNA sequence: TGCGCCAGCAGTGCCACTACAGGGCGGGGATACGAGCAGTACTTC. Its amino acids are CASSATTGRGYEQYF.